This T cell receptor (beta chain) was sequenced for a study of shared clonotypes between healthy human individuals. Turning to the study itself: Plates per donor: three CD4 naive, three CD4 memory, two CD8 naive, one CD8 memory.

CDR1 MNHEY and CDR2 SMNVEV come from the germline V gene (reference sequence). Trimming took off 5 bases at V and 1 base at J, with 11 bases between the two ends. The CDR3 extends over 14 amino acids. Data came from immunoSEQ multiplex PCR; TCRdb stores just in-frame clones and leaves some out. The top ten clones hold approximately 0.36% of a sample with about 2.4 million clones, more than 85% of them seen once. Donors had no recently reported acute infections or vaccinations and were HIV-negative. The TCR sequence derives from a man aged 18 to 30 in good health. Some clones in this sample may be carry-over from other donors' samples. This chain links TRBV27 with TRBJ1-1, with D unresolved. The source material was naive CD4+ T cells from PBMCs. Subset of the sample: CD45RA+ positively selected. Written as DNA, the CDR3 is TGTGCCAGCAGTCGTGGACGGACGAACACTGAAGCTTTCTTT. Its translation is CASSRGRTNTEAFF.